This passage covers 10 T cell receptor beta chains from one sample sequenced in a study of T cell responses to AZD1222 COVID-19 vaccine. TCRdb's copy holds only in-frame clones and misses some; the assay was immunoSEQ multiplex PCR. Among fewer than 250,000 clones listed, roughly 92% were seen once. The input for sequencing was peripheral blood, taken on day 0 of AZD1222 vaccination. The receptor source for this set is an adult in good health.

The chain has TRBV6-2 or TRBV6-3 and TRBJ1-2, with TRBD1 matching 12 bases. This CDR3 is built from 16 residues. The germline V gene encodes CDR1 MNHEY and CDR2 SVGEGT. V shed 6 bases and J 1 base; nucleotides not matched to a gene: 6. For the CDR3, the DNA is TGTGCCAGCAGCTCCGGGACAGGGGGCGTTAACTATGGCTACACCTTC. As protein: CASSSGTGGVNYGYTF.

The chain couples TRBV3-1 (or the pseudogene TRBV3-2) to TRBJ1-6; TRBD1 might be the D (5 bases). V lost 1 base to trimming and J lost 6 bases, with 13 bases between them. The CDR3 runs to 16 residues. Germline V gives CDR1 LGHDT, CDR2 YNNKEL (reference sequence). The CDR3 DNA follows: TGTGCCAGCAGCCAAGGTCAGGGTGCGACTAATTCACCCCTCCACTTT. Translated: CASSQGQGATNSPLHF.

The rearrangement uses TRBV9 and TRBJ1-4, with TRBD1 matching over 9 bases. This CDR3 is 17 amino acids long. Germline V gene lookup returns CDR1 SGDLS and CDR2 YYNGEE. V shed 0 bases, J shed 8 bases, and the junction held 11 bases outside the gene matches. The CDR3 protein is CASSVGQGGAPGEKLFF. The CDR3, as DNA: TGTGCCAGCAGCGTAGGACAGGGGGGGGCCCCCGGGGAAAAACTGTTTTTT.

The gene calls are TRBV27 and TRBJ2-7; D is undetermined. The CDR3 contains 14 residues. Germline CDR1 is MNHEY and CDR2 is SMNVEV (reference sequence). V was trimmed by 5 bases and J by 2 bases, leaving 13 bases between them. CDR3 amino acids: CASSLSGVAYEQYF. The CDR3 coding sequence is TGTGCCAGCAGTCTGTCAGGAGTTGCCTACGAGCAGTACTTC.

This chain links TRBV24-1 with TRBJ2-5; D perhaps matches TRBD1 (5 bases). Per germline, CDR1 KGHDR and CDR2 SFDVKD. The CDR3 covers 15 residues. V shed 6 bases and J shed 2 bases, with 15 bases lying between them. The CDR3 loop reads CATSSGMGIQETQYF. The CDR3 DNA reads TGTGCCACCAGTTCAGGGATGGGGATTCAAGAGACCCAGTACTTC.

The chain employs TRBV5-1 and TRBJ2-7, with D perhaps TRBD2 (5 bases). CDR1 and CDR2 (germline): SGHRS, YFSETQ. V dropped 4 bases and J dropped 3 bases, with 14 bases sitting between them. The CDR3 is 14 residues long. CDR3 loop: CASSAGSASYEQYF. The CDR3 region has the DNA TGCGCCAGCAGCGCGGGTTCAGCGAGCTACGAGCAGTACTTC.

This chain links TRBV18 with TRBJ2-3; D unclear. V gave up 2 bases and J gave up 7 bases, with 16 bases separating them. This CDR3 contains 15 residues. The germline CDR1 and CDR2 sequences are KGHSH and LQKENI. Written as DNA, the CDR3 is TGTGCCAGCTCACCAAACCCCACGTCGGAATATACGCAGTATTTT. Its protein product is CASSPNPTSEYTQYF.

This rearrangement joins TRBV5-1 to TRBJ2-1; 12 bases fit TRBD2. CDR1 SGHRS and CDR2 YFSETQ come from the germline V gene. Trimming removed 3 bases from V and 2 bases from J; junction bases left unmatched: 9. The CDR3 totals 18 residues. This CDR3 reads CASSSRLTSGGTYNEQFF. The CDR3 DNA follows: TGCGCCAGCAGCTCCCGACTAACTAGCGGGGGGACCTACAATGAGCAGTTCTTC.

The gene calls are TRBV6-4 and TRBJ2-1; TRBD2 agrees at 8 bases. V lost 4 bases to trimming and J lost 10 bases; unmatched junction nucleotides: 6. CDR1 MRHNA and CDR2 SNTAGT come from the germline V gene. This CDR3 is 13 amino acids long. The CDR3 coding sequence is TGTGCCAGCAGTGCGCAAGCGGGGGACGAGCAGTTCTTC. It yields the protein CASSAQAGDEQFF.

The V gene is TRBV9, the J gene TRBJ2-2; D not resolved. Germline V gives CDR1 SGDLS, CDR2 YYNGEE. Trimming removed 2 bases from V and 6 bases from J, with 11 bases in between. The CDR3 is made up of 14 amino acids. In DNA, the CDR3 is TGTGCCAGCAGCGTCGCCCCCTACTCCGGGGAGCTGTTTTTT. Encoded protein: CASSVAPYSGELFF.